These 10 T cell receptor beta chains originate from one sample sequenced in a study of blood T cell repertoires in COVID-19. Method: immunoSEQ multiplex PCR; TCRdb's copy keeps in-frame clones and lacks some. The top ten clones hold about 2.5% of a sample with approximately 150,000 clones, about 83% of them seen once. The sequenced sample consisted of peripheral blood. The receptors originated from a woman older than 75 with COVID-19, enrolled during active disease.

This CDR3 reads CASSPRGRTGELFF. CDR3 sequence (DNA): TGTGCCAGCAGCCCCAGGGGGCGAACCGGGGAGCTGTTTTTT. The rearrangement joins TRBV3-1 (or the pseudogene TRBV3-2) to TRBJ2-2; 8 bases are shared with TRBD1. Trimming removed 4 bases from V and 5 bases from J; junction bases left unmatched: 3. Germline V CDR1 and CDR2: LGHDT, YNNKEL (reference sequence). This CDR3 has 14 residues.

The chain employs TRBV6-5 and TRBJ1-2, with 8 bases matching TRBD1. After removal of 8 bases from V and 4 bases from J, the junction contained 6 bases not matched to a gene. The CDR3 is 13 amino acids. Germline values: CDR1 MNHEY, CDR2 SVGAGI. CDR3 sequence reads: CASGRDRIYGYTF. The CDR3 DNA sequence: TGTGCCAGCGGGCGGGACAGGATCTATGGCTACACCTTC.

The CDR3 loop reads CASSSEGLDEQYF. Here the CDR3 DNA reads TGCGCCAGCAGCTCGGAGGGGCTGGACGAGCAGTACTTC. The chain recombines TRBV5-1 with TRBJ2-7; the D gene is possibly TRBD2 (6 bases). CDR3 size: 13 residues. Germline V CDR1 and CDR2: SGHRS, YFSETQ. V was pared by 3 bases and J by 5 bases, with 12 bases between. Full variable domain (missing parts from reference TRBV5-1 and TRBJ2-7): KAGVTQTPRYLIKTRGQQVTLSCSPISGHRSVSWYQQTPGQGLQFLFEYFSETQRNKGNFPGRFSGRQFSNSRSEMNVSTLELGDSALYLCASSSEGLDEQYFGPGTRLTVT.

The V call is TRBV9, the J call TRBJ2-2; D is possibly TRBD2 (6 bases). The length of the CDR3 is 17 residues. V gave up 5 bases and J gave up 1 base, with 18 bases separating them. In germline, CDR1 is SGDLS, CDR2 YYNGEE. CDR3 loop: CASSGGVAGWNTGELFF. In DNA, the CDR3 is TGTGCCAGCAGTGGAGGGGTGGCTGGGTGGAACACCGGGGAGCTGTTTTTT. Full variable domain (rest looked up from reference TRBV9 and TRBJ2-2): DSGVTQTPKHLITATGQRVTLRCSPRSGDLSVYWYQQSLDQGLQFLIQYYNGEERAKGNILERFSAQQFPDLHSELNLSSLELGDSALYFCASSGGVAGWNTGELFFGEGSRLTVL.

This clone came up once. The gene calls are TRBV3-1 (or the pseudogene TRBV3-2) and TRBJ1-3; 8 positions match TRBD1. This CDR3 contains 15 residues. With 3 bases clipped from V and 2 bases from J, the junction kept 3 bases outside the gene matches. Germline values: CDR1 LGHDT, CDR2 YNNKEL (reference sequence). The DNA of the CDR3 is TGTGCCAGCAGCCAGGCGGACAGGGCTGGAAACACCATATATTTT. Its translation is CASSQADRAGNTIYF.

The rearrangement joins TRBV29-1 to TRBJ1-2; D gene unclear. This CDR3 has 14 residues. CDR1 SQVTM and CDR2 ANQGSEA come from the germline V gene. V was trimmed by 4 bases and J by 2 bases, leaving 14 bases between them. The chain's CDR3 is CSVARGPRNYGYTF. The CDR3 DNA reads as TGCAGCGTTGCGCGGGGTCCCAGAAACTATGGCTACACCTTC.

The rearrangement links TRBV7-3 to TRBJ1-5; D not resolved. The CDR3 consists of 15 residues. The V end was cut by 0 bases, the J end by 7 bases, with 13 bases between. Looked up from germline, CDR1 is SGHTA and CDR2 is FQGTGA. The CDR3 reads CASSLTLGRWQPQHF. The CDR3, as DNA: TGTGCCAGCAGCTTAACGCTCGGGAGGTGGCAGCCCCAGCATTTT.

The chain joins TRBV3-1 (or the pseudogene TRBV3-2) to TRBJ1-1, with D tentatively TRBD1 (6 bases). CDR3 size: 15 residues. The V end lost 4 bases, the J end lost 1 base, and 13 bases lay between the germline ends. CDR1 is LGHDT and CDR2 is YNNKEL in the germline V gene (reference sequence). This CDR3 reads CASSRLTGPNTEAFF. As DNA, the CDR3 is TGTGCCAGCAGCCGCCTGACAGGACCGAACACTGAAGCTTTCTTT.

There are many counts of this clone. The V call is TRBV20-1, the J call TRBJ1-2, with D uncertain. CDR1 and CDR2 (germline): DFQATT, SNEGSKA (reference sequence). V lost 3 bases, J lost 4 bases, and 12 bases lay in between. The CDR3 has 13 residues. CDR3 region: CSASMGSSYGYTF. The DNA of the CDR3 is TGCAGTGCTAGTATGGGGAGTAGCTATGGCTACACCTTC.

This clone has only a few counts. This chain joins TRBV5-4 and TRBJ2-3; 13 nucleotides line up with TRBD2. Germline CDR1 reads SGHNT; CDR2 reads YYREEE (reference sequence). The CDR3 is 16 amino acids. Trimming at V came to 1 base and at J to 3 bases, leaving 2 bases not matched to a gene. As DNA, the CDR3 is TGTGCCAGCAGCTTGAAGACTAGCGGGAGGACAGATACGCAGTATTTT. It is translated as CASSLKTSGRTDTQYF.